This TCR beta chain was observed in a study of shared clonotypes between healthy human individuals. Clones were sequenced by immunoSEQ multiplex PCR, and TCRdb holds only the in-frame ones, with some missing. The sample consists of over a million clones, about four fifths of them appearing once. Germline V gene sequence: CDR1 KGHSH, CDR2 LQKENI. J gave up 2 bases and V 4 bases, and 12 bases lay outside the gene matches. The CDR3 is 17 amino acids. The sequence was obtained from a man between 18 and 35 years old in good health. Some clones in this sample may be carry-over from other donors' samples. The chain joins TRBV18 to TRBJ1-2; 8 bases map to TRBD1. The specimen sequenced was memory CD4+ T cells from PBMCs. Indicated subset: CD45RA-negative fraction. CDR3 region: CASSQGLGQAANYGYTF. DNA of the CDR3: TGTGCCAGCTCACAGGGATTGGGACAGGCTGCGAACTATGGCTACACCTTC.